The following is a TCR beta chain sequence with its context. These data come from a study of blood T cell repertoires in COVID-19. Study in general: PBMCs, B-cell-depleted T cells, or T cells provided the cDNA or gDNA that made up the material.

In the original processing: Nucleated cell number was recorded as an estimate derived from reference gene primer amplification. TCRdb's table, derived via immunoSEQ multiplex PCR, lists solely in-frame clones and lacks some. The DNA was the basis for D and trimming; V, J and clone size are from that table. This sample has about 140,000 clones, with around 81% found just once. The germline V and J ends were trimmed by 5 bases and 0 bases, with 8 bases remaining between them. Germline V gene sequence: CDR1 LNHDA, CDR2 SQIVND (reference sequence). The CDR3 loop spans 15 amino acids. The receptor was derived from a woman aged 55-70 years with acute or convalescent COVID-19. The chain employs TRBV19 and TRBJ1-6; D call uncertain. Sequencing was done on a sample of peripheral blood. The CDR3 protein is CASSPLLSYNSPLHF. Written as DNA, the CDR3 is TGTGCCAGTAGTCCCCTCCTCTCCTATAATTCACCCCTCCACTTT.